These 2 T cell receptor beta chains share one sample of origin, sequenced in a study of blood T cell repertoires in COVID-19 (dated by TCRdb to 2018 to 2021). Receptor amplification or capture employed the immunoSEQ multiplex PCR assay. Not all clones reach the TCRdb copy of this immuneACCESS table, which keeps in-frame sequences only. Checked studies attribute under half of the gap to unresolved V genes and leave the rest unexplained. The sample profile shows 300,000 to 450,000 clones; roughly 90% of them were found once. The ten largest make up more than 1% of the sample. Sequenced material: PBMCs or T cells enriched from blood (not recorded which). The receptors come from a woman aged 25 to 39 who had recovered from COVID-19.

A note on this clone: Compared with germline, one end of the junction differs, possibly owing to a read error. The J gene is TRBJ2-7, the V gene TRBV7-9; the match to TRBD1 covers 9 bases. This CDR3 contains 16 residues. The germline V gene has CDR1 SEHNR and CDR2 FQNEAQ (reference sequence). In DNA, the CDR3 is TGTGCCAGCAGCCCCCTACCGGGACAGGGCTCCCACGAGCAGTACTTC. Translating gives CASSPLPGQGSHEQYF.

J is TRBJ1-3 and V is TRBV3-1 (or the pseudogene TRBV3-2); 8 positions agree with TRBD1. Germline V gives CDR1 LGHDT, CDR2 YNNKEL (reference sequence). The CDR3 sequence is 16 residues long. J lost 2 bases, V lost 3 bases, and 6 bases had no gene match. CDR3 DNA: TGTGCCAGCAGCCAGCCCCTACAGGGGGCTGGAAACACCATATATTTT. This codes for CASSQPLQGAGNTIYF.